This T cell receptor (beta chain) appears in the sequencing data of a study of a mutant IDH1 vaccine in newly diagnosed glioma. Study findings and constraints: Apparently, pseudoprogression bore no relation to changes among the top peripheral T cell clonotypes.

With respect to this clone: The antigen is unknown.

Documented time point: week 35, safety follow-up. Every single dose of the vaccine, 300 ug of mutant IDH1 20-mer peptide, came with topical imiquimod. Some clones are missing from TCRdb's copy, which holds only in-frame ones; the method was immunoSEQ multiplex PCR. The sample shows some 33,000 clones, more than 65% of them seen only once. CDR1 and CDR2 from the germline V gene are GTSNPN and SVGIG (reference sequence). This CDR3 has 14 residues. Trimming shortened V by 6 bases and J by 5 bases, and 18 bases separated the two germline ends. The V call is TRBV30, the J call TRBJ2-3; D may correspond to TRBD1 or TRBD2 (5 bases each). This specimen was PBMCs, taken from a glioma patient whose treatment included an IDH1 peptide vaccine. The sequence came from a man aged 30-40 years with glioma. Here the CDR3 DNA reads TGTGCCTGTGGGGGTCCAGAGATCGGAGATACGCAGTATTTT. This sequence encodes CACGGPEIGDTQYF. The complete variable domain, with remaining parts taken from reference TRBV30 and TRBJ2-3, reads SQTIHQWPATLVQPVGSPLSLECTVEGTSNPNLYWYRQAAGRGLQLLFYSVGIGQISSEVPQNLSASRPQDRQFILSSKKLLLSDSGFYLCACGGPEIGDTQYFGPGTRLTVL.